This TCR beta chain was recovered during a study of OX40 agonist ivuxolimab in advanced cancers. Study observations and caveats: The authors did not determine the antigen specificity of the expanded peripheral T cells.

Produced via immunoSEQ multiplex PCR; TCRdb's table is partial and in-frame only. Of some 90,000 clones in the sample, approximately 87% were seen once. As to this clone: Its antigen remains unknown.

The input for sequencing was CD4+ or CD8+ T cells sorted from blood, taken in a trial of the OX40 agonist ivuxolimab. This TCR was recovered from an adult with an advanced solid tumor such as melanoma, head and neck, liver or kidney cancer.

Here the CDR3 reads CASSVFEGHSEKLFF. The DNA of the CDR3 is TGTGCCAGCAGCGTTTTTGAGGGTCACTCTGAAAAACTGTTTTTT. This sequence joins TRBV9 and TRBJ1-4; D gene ambiguous. This CDR3 has 15 residues. The V gene lost 2 bases and the J gene lost 7 bases, with 15 bases spanning the gap. Germline loops: CDR1 SGDLS, CDR2 YYNGEE.